This T cell receptor beta chain comes out of a study of T-cell memory formation after mild COVID-19. The CDR3 has 15 residues. V lost 5 bases and J 2 bases, leaving 14 bases between the germline ends. Germline V gene data show CDR1 as SGHDN and CDR2 as FVKESK. 5'RACE with constant-segment primers built TCRalpha and TCRbeta cDNA libraries with UMIs. TCRdb re-derived calls from the 5' RACE reads in MiXCR, one entry per CDR3 protein. The table includes around 130,000 distinct CDR3 sequences, approximately 5.9% detected once. This clonotype was detected a few times. The V and J genes are TRBV14 and TRBJ2-3; no reliable D call. Sequenced input: PBMCs or a T cell subset sorted from them (not recorded which). This receptor was obtained from an adult woman who had mild COVID-19 (a few samples of this study predate the infection). Cell type and time point are not known. DNA for the CDR3: TGTGCCAGCAGCGAATGGGCAGCGAACACAGATACGCAGTATTTT. Translating it yields CASSEWAANTDTQYF.